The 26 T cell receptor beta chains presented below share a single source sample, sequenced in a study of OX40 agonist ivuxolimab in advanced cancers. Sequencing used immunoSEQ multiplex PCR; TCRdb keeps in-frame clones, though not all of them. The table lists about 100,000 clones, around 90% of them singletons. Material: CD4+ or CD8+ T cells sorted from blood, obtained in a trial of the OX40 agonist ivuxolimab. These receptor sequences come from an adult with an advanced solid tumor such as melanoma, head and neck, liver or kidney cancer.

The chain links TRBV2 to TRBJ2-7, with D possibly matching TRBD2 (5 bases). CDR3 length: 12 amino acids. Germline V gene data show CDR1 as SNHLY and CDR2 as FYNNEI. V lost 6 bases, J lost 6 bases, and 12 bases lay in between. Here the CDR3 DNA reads TGTGCCAGCAGCCCTGGACTGGGCGAGCAGTACTTC. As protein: CASSPGLGEQYF.

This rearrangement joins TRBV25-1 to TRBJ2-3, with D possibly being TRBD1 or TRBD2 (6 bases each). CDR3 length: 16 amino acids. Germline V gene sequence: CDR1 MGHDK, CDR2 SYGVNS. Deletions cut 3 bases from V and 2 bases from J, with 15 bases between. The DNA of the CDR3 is TGTGCCAGCAGTGATGGGCGGAGGGGGGCCACAGATACGCAGTATTTT. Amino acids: CASSDGRRGATDTQYF.

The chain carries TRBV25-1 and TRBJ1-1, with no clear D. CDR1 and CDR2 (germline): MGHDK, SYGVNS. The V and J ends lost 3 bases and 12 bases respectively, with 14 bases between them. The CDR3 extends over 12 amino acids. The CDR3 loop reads CASSEGIMRTFF. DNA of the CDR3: TGTGCCAGCAGTGAGGGGATTATGAGAACTTTCTTT.

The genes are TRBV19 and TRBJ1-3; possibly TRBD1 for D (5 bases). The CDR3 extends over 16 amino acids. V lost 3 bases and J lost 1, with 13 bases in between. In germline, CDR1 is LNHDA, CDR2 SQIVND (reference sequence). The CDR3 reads CASSMGPPGSGNTIYF. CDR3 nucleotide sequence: TGTGCCAGTAGTATGGGGCCGCCAGGGTCTGGAAACACCATATATTTT.

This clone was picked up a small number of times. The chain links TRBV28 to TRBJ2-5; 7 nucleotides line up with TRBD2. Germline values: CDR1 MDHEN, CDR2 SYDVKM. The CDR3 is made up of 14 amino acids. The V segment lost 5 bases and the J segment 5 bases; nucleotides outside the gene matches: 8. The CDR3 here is CASSPGGGVETQYF. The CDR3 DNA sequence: TGTGCCAGCAGTCCCGGGGGAGGGGTTGAGACCCAGTACTTC.

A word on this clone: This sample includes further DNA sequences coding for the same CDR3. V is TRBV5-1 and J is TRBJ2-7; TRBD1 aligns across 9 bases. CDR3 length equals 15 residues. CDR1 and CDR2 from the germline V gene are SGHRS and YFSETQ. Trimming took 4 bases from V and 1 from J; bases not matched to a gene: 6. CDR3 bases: TGCGCCAGCAGCAGTCGGACAGGGGCGTCCTACGAGCAGTACTTC. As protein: CASSSRTGASYEQYF.

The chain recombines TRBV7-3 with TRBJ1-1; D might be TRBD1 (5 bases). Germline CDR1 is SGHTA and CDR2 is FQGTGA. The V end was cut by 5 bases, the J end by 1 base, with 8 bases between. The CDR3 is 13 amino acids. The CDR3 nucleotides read TGTGCCAGCAGCCCCGGGGGGAACACTGAAGCTTTCTTT. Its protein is CASSPGGNTEAFF.

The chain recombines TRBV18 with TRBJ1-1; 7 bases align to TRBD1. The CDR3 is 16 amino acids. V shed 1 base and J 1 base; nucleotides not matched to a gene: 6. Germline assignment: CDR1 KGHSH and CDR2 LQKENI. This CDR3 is CASSPQVAGGNTEAFF. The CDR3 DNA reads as TGTGCCAGCTCACCACAGGTGGCAGGGGGGAACACTGAAGCTTTCTTT.

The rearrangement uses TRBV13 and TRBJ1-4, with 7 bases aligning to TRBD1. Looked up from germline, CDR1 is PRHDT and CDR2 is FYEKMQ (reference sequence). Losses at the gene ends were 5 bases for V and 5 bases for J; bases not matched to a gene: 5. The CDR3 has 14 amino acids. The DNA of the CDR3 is TGTGCCAGCAGCCTGGGACAGCTGAATGAAAAACTGTTTTTT. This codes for CASSLGQLNEKLFF.

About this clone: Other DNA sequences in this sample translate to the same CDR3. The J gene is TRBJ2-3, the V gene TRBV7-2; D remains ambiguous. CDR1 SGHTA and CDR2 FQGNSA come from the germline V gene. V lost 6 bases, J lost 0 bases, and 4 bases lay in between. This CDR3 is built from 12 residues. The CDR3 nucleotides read TGTGCCAGCAGGACTAGCACAGATACGCAGTATTTT. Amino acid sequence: CASRTSTDTQYF. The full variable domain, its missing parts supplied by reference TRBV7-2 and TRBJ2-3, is GAGVSQSPSNKVTEKGKDVELRCDPISGHTALYWYRQSLGQGLEFLIYFQGNSAPDKSGLPSDRFSAERTGGSVSTLTIQRTQQEDSAVYLCASRTSTDTQYFGPGTRLTVL.

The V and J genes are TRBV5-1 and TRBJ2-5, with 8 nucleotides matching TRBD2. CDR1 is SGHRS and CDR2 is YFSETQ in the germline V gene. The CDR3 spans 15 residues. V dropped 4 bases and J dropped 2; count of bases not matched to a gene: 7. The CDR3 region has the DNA TGCGCCAGCAGCATTAGCGGGACGAGACAAGAGACCCAGTACTTC. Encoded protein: CASSISGTRQETQYF.

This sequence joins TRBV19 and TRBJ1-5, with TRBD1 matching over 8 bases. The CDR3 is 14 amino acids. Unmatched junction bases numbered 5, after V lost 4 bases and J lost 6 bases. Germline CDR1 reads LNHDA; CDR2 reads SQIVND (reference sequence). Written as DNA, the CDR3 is TGTGCCAGTAGTACGACAGGGGAGGGTCAGCCCCAGCATTTT. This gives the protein CASSTTGEGQPQHF.

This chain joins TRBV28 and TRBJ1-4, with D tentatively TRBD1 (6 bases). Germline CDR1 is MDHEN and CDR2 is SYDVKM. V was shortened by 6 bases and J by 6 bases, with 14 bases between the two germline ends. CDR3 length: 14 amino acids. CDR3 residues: CASSSTGKDEKLFF. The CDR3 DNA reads TGTGCCAGCAGCTCCACAGGGAAGGATGAAAAACTGTTTTTT.

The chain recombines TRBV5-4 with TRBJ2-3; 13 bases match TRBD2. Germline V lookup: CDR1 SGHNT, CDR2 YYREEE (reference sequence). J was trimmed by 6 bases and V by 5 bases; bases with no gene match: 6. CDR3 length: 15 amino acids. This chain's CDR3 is CASRNGLAGEDTQYF. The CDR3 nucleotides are TGTGCCAGCAGGAACGGACTAGCGGGGGAGGATACGCAGTATTTT.

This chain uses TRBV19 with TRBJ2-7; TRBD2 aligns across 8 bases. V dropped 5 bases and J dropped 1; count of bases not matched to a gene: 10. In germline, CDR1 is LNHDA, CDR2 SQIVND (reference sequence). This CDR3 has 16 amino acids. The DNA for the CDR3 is TGTGCCAGTAGTGAACGGGGCGGGACTAGTTCCTACGAGCAGTACTTC. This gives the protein CASSERGGTSSYEQYF. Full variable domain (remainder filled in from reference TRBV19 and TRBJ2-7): DGGITQSPKYLFRKEGQNVTLSCEQNLNHDAMYWYRQDPGQGLRLIYYSQIVNDFQKGDIAEGYSVSREKKESFPLTVTSAQKNPTAFYLCASSERGGTSSYEQYFGPGTRLTVT.

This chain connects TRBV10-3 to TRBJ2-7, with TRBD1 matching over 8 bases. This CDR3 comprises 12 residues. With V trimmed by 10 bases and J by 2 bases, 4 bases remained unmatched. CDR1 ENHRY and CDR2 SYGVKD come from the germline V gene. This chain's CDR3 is CASQQGAYEQYF. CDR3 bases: TGTGCCAGTCAACAGGGGGCCTACGAGCAGTACTTC.

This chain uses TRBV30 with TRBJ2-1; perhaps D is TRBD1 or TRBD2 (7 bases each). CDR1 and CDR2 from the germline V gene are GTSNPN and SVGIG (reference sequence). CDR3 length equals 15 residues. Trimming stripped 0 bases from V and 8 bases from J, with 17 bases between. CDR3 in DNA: TGTGCCTGGAGTGTACCAGGGGGAGGGCCCGATGAGCAGTTCTTC. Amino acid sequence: CAWSVPGGGPDEQFF.

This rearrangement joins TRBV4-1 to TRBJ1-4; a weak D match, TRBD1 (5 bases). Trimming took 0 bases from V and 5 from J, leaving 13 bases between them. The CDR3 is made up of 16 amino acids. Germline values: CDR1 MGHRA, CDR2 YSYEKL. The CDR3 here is CASSQDPRGGNEKLFF. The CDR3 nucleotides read TGCGCCAGCAGCCAAGATCCTCGGGGGGGGAATGAAAAACTGTTTTTT.

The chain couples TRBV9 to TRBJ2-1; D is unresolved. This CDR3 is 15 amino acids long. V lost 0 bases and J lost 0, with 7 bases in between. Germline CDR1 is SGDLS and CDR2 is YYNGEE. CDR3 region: CASSVGPSSYNEQFF. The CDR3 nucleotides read TGTGCCAGCAGCGTAGGGCCGAGCTCCTACAATGAGCAGTTCTTC.

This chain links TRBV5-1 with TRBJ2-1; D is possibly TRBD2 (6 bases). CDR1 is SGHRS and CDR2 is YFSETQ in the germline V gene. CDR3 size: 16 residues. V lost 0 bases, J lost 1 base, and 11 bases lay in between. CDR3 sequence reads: CASSLGGEESYNEQFF. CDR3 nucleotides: TGCGCCAGCAGCTTGGGAGGGGAGGAATCCTACAATGAGCAGTTCTTC.

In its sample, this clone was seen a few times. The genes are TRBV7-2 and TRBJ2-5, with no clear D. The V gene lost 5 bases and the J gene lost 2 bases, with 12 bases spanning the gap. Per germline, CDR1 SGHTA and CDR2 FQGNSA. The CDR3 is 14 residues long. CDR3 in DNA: TGTGCCAGCAGCCCGCCGCCGGCACAAGAGACCCAGTACTTC. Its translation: CASSPPPAQETQYF.

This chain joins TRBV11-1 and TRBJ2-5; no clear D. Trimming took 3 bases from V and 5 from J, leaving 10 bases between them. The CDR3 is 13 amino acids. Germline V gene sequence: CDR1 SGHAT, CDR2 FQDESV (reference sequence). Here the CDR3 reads CASSFRRSETQYF. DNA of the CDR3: TGTGCCAGCAGCTTTCGACGTTCGGAGACCCAGTACTTC. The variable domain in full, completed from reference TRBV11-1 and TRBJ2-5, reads EAEVAQSPRYKITEKSQAVAFWCDPISGHATLYWYRQILGQGPELLVQFQDESVVDDSQLPKDRFSAERLKGVDSTLKIQPAELGDSAMYLCASSFRRSETQYFGPGTRLLVL.

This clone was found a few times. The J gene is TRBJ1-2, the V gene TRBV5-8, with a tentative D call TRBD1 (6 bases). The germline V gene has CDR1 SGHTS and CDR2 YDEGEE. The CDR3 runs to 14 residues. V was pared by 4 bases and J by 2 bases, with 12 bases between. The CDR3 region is CASSPTGPNYGYTF. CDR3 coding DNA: TGTGCCAGCAGCCCGACAGGTCCAAACTATGGCTACACCTTC.

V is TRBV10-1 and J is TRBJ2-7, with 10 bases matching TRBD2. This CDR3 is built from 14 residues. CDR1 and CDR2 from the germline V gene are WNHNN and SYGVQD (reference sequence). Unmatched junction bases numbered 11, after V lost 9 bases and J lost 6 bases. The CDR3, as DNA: TGCGCCAGGGATAAGCGGGAGGGCCCAGGCGAGCAGTACTTC. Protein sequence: CARDKREGPGEQYF.

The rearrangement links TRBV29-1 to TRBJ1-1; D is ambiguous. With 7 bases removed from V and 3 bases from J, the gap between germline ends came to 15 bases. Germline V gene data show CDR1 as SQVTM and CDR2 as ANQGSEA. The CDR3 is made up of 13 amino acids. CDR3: CSAEDGVYTEAFF. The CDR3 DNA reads TGCAGCGCTGAGGACGGTGTTTACACTGAAGCTTTCTTT.

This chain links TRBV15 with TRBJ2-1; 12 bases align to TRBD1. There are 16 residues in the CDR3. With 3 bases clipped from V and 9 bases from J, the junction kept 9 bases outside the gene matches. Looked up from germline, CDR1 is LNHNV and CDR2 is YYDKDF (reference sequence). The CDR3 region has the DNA TGTGCCACCAGCAGGCCGGGACAGGGGGCCCTCGTTGAGCAGTTCTTC. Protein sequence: CATSRPGQGALVEQFF.